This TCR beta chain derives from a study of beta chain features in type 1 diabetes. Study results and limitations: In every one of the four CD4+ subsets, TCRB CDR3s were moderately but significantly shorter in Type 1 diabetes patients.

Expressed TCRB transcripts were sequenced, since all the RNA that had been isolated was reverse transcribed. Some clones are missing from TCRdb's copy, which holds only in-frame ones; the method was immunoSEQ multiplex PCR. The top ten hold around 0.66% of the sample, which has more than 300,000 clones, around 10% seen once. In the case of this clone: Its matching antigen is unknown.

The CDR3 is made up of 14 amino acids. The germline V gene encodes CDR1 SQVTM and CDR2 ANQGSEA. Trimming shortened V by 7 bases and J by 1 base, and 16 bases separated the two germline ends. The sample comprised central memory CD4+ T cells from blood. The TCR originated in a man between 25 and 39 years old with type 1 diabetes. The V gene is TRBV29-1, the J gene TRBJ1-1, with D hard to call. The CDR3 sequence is CSGNTDGRNTEAFF. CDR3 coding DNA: TGCAGCGGCAATACCGACGGGAGGAACACTGAAGCTTTCTTT.